The TCR beta chain under discussion was sequenced for a study of patients and donors after allogeneic stem cell transplantation. One entry per CDR3 protein results from TCRdb running MiXCR on the RT-PCR reads. Counted here are 30,000 to 40,000 distinct CDR3 sequences, more than 35% occurring once; the ten biggest clones make up just over 75%. Germline V CDR1 and CDR2: SGHTA, FQGNSA. The V end lost 3 bases, the J end lost 0 bases, and 5 bases lay between the germline ends. CDR3 length: 13 residues. This receptor was taken from a human donor who was either an allogeneic HSCT recipient or a stem cell or donor lymphocyte infusion donor (not recorded which). It is not recorded whose cells these are; they may come from a transplant donor. The rearrangement uses TRBV7-2 and TRBJ1-2; no definite D call. The sample was blood, either unsorted or a sorted T cell fraction (not recorded which). The CDR3 is CASSFEANYGYTF. The CDR3 DNA reads as TGTGCCAGCAGCTTCGAGGCTAACTATGGCTACACCTTC.